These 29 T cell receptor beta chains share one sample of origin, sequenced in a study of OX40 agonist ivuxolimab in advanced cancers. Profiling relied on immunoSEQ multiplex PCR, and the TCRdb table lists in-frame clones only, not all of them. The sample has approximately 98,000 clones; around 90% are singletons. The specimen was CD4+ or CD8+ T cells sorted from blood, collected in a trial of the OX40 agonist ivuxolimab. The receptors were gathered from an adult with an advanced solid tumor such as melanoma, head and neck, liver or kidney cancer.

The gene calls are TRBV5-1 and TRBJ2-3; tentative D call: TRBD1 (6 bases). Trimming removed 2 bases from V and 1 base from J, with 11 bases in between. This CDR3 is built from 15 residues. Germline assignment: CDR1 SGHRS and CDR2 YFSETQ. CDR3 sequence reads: CASSFGQSGTDTQYF. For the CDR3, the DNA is TGCGCCAGCAGCTTCGGACAGTCCGGCACAGATACGCAGTATTTT.

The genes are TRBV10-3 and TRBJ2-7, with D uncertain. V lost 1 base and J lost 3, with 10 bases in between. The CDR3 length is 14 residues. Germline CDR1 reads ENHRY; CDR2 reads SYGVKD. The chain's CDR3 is CAISEWLGNYEQYF. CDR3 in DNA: TGTGCCATCAGTGAGTGGTTAGGGAACTACGAGCAGTACTTC.

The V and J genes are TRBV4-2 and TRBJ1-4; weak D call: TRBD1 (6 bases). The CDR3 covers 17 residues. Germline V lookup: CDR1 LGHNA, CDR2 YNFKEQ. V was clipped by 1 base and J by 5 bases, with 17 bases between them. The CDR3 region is CASSQGAGADSNEKLFF. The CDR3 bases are TGTGCCAGCAGCCAAGGTGCAGGGGCCGATTCGAATGAAAAACTGTTTTTT.

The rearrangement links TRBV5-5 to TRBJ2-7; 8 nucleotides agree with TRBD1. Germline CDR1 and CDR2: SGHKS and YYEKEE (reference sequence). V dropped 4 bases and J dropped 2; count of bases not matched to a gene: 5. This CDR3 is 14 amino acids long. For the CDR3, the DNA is TGTGCCAGCAGCATTGGACAGGGCACCTACGAGCAGTACTTC. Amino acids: CASSIGQGTYEQYF. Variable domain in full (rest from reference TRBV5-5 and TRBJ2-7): DAGVTQSPTHLIKTRGQQVTLRCSPISGHKSVSWYQQVLGQGPQFIFQYYEKEERGRGNFPDRFSARQFPNYSSELNVNALLLGDSALYLCASSIGQGTYEQYFGPGTRLTVT.

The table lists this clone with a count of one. CDR3 DNA: TGTGCCTGGACCTTCGGGACAGCAGGCACTGAAGCTTTCTTT. Amino acid sequence: CAWTFGTAGTEAFF. The chain uses TRBV30 and TRBJ1-1; 7 positions agree with TRBD1. V was pared by 4 bases and J by 4 bases, with 9 bases of the junction left unmatched. The CDR3 is 14 amino acids. From germline, CDR1 is GTSNPN and CDR2 SVGIG (reference sequence). Full variable domain (remainder filled in from reference TRBV30 and TRBJ1-1): SQTIHQWPATLVQPVGSPLSLECTVEGTSNPNLYWYRQAAGRGLQLLFYSVGIGQISSEVPQNLSASRPQDRQFILSSKKLLLSDSGFYLCAWTFGTAGTEAFFGQGTRLTVV.

CDR3 coding DNA: TGTGCCAGTAGTAGGGGACAGGAAACCGAGCAGTACTTC. Translating it yields CASSRGQETEQYF. The chain carries TRBV19 and TRBJ2-7; 8 bases match TRBD1. V was pared by 4 bases and J by 6 bases, with 5 bases of the junction left unmatched. The germline V gene encodes CDR1 LNHDA and CDR2 SQIVND (reference sequence). This CDR3 has 13 amino acids.

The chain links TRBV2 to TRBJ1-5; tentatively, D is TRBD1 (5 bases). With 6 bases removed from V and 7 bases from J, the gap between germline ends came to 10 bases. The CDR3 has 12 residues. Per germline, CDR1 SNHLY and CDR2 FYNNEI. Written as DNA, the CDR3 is TGTGCCAGCAGGGGGCGCGTACAGCCCCAGCATTTT. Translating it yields CASRGRVQPQHF.

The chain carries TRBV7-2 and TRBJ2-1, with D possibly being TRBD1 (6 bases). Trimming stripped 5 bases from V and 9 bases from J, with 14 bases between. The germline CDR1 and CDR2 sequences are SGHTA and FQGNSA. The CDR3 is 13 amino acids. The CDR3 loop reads CASSNQQGGEQFF. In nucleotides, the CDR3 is TGTGCCAGCAGCAATCAACAGGGTGGTGAGCAGTTCTTC.

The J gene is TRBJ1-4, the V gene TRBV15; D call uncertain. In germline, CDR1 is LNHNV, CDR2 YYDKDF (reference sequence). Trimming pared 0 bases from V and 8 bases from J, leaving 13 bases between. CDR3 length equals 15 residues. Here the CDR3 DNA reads TGTGCCACCAGCAGAGAAAGAAGTGTGGGGGAAAAACTGTTTTTT. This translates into CATSRERSVGEKLFF.

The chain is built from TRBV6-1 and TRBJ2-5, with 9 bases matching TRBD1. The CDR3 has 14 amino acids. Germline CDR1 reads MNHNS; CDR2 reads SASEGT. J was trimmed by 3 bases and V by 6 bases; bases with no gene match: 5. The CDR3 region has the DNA TGTGCCAGCAGCCGGGGACAGGGCGAAGAGACCCAGTACTTC. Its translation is CASSRGQGEETQYF.

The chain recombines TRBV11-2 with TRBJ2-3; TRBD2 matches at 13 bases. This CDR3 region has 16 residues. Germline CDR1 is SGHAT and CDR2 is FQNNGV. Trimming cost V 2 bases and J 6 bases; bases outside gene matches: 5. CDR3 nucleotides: TGTGCCAGCAGCTTAACTAGCGGGGGGGATGGGGATACGCAGTATTTT. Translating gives CASSLTSGGDGDTQYF.

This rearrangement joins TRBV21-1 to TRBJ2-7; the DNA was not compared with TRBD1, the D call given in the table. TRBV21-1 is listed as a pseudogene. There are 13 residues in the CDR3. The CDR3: CAGTDRGMCEQYF. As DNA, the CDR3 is TGTGCCGGGACAGACAGGGGCATGTGCGAGCAGTACTTC.

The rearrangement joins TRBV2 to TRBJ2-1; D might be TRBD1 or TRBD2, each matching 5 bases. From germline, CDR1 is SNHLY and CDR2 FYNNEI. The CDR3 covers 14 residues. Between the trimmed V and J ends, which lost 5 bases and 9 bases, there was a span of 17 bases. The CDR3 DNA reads TGTGCCAGCAGTAAGGGGACCCTCCACGGTGAGCAGTTCTTC. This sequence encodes CASSKGTLHGEQFF.

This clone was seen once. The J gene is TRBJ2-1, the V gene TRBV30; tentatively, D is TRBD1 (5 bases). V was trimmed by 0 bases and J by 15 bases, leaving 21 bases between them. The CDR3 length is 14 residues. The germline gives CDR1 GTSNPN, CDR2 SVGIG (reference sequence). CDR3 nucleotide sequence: TGTGCCTGGAGTGTTCCCCAGGGTTCCATACCCCGGTTCTTC. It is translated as CAWSVPQGSIPRFF.

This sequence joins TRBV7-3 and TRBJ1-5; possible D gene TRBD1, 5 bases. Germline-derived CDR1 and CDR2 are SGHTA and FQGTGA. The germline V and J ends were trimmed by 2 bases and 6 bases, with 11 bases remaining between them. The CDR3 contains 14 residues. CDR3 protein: CASSLVTGTQPQHF. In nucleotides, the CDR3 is TGTGCCAGCAGCTTAGTCACCGGGACTCAGCCCCAGCATTTT.

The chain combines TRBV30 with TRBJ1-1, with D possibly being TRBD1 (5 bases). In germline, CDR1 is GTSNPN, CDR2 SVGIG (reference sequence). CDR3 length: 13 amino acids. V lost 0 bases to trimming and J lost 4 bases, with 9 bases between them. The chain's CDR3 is CAWSVIGGTEAFF. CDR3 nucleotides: TGTGCCTGGAGTGTAATCGGGGGCACTGAAGCTTTCTTT.

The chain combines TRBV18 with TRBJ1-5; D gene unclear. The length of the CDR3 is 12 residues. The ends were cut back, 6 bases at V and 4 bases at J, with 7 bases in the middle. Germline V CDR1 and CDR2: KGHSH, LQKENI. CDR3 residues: CASSGPNQPQHF. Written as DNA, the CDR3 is TGTGCCAGCTCCGGACCAAATCAGCCCCAGCATTTT.

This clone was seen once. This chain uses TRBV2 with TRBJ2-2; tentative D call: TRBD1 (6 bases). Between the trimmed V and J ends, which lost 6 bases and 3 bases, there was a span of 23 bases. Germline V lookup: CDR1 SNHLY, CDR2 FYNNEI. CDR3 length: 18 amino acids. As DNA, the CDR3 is TGTGCCAGCAGCCTAGACTACTCTGGACAGTCGTACACCGGGGAGCTGTTTTTT. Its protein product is CASSLDYSGQSYTGELFF.

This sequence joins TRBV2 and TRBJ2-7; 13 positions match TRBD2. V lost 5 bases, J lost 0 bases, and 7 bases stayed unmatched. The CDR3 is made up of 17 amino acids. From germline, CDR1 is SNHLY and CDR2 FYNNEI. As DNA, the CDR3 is TGTGCCAGCAGTATTGGACTAGCGGGAGTGAACTCCTACGAGCAGTACTTC. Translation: CASSIGLAGVNSYEQYF.

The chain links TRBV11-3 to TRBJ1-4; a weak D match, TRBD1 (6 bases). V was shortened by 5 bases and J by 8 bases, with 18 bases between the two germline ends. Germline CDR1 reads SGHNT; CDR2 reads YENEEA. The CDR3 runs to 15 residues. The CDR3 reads CASSRVGTYDEKLFF. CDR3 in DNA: TGTGCCAGCAGCCGAGTCGGGACATACGACGAAAAACTGTTTTTT.

The CDR3 coding sequence is TGTGCCAGCAGCGGAACGACGGGACTAGCGTTCTACAATGAGCAGTTCTTC. Translation: CASSGTTGLAFYNEQFF. V gene TRBV7-9 combines with J gene TRBJ2-1; 10 bases agree with TRBD2. The trim removed 5 bases at V and 3 bases at J, leaving 10 bases unmatched. Germline CDR1 reads SEHNR; CDR2 reads FQNEAQ (reference sequence). This CDR3 has 17 amino acids.

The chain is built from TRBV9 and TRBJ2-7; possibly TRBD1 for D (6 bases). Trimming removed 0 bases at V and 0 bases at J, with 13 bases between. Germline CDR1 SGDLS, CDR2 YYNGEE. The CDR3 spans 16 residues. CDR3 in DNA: TGTGCCAGCAGCGTAGGTTCAGGGGTAGGCTCCTACGAGCAGTACTTC. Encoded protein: CASSVGSGVGSYEQYF. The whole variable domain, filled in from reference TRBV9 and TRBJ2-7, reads DSGVTQTPKHLITATGQRVTLRCSPRSGDLSVYWYQQSLDQGLQFLIQYYNGEERAKGNILERFSAQQFPDLHSELNLSSLELGDSALYFCASSVGSGVGSYEQYFGPGTRLTVT.

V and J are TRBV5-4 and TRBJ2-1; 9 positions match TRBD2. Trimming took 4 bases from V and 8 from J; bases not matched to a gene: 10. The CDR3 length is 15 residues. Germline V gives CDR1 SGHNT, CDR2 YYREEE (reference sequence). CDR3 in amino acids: CASSPISGGTHEQFF. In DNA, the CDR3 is TGTGCCAGCAGCCCGATCAGCGGGGGGACGCATGAGCAGTTCTTC.

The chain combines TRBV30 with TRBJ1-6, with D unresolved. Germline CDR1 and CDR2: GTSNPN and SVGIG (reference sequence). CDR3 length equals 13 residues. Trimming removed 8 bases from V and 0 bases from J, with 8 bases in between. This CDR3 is CAGSSSYNSPLHF. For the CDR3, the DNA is TGTGCCGGAAGTAGCTCCTATAATTCACCCCTCCACTTT.

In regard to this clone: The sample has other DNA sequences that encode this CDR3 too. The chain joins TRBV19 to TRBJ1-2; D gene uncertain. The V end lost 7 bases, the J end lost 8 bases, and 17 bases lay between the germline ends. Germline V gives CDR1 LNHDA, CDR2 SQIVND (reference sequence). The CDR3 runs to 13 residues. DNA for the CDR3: TGTGCCAGTACGGGCCAAGCAGAATACGGCTACACCTTC. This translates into CASTGQAEYGYTF.

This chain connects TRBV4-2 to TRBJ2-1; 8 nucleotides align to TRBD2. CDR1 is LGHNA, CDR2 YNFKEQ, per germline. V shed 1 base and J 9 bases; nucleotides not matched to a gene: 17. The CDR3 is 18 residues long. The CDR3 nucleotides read TGTGCCAGCAGCCAAGCAGTGGGTAGCGGGGATTACCTGGGTGAGCAGTTCTTC. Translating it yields CASSQAVGSGDYLGEQFF.

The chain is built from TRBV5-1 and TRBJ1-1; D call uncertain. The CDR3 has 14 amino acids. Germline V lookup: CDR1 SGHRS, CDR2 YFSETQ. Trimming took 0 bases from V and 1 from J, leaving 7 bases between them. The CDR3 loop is CASSLGPTNTEAFF. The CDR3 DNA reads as TGCGCCAGCAGCTTGGGTCCCACGAACACTGAAGCTTTCTTT.

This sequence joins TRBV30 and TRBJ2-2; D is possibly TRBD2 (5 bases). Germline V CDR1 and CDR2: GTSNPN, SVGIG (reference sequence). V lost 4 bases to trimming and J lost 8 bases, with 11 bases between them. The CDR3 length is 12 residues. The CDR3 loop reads CAWTKTRGELFF. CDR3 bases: TGTGCCTGGACTAAAACTAGAGGGGAGCTGTTTTTT. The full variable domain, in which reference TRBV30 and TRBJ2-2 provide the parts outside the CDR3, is SQTIHQWPATLVQPVGSPLSLECTVEGTSNPNLYWYRQAAGRGLQLLFYSVGIGQISSEVPQNLSASRPQDRQFILSSKKLLLSDSGFYLCAWTKTRGELFFGEGSRLTVL.

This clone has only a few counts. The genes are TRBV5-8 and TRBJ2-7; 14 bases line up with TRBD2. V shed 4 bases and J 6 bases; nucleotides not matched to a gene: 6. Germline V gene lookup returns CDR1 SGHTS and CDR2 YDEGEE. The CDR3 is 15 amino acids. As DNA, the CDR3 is TGTGCCAGCAGCACGACTAGCGGGAGGGCCCTCGAGCAGTACTTC. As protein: CASSTTSGRALEQYF.